The 10 T cell receptor beta chains given below trace back to one sample, sequenced in a study of blood T cell repertoires in COVID-19. The method was immunoSEQ multiplex PCR; TCRdb's version includes in-frame clones alone and lacks a portion of them. The sample yields 150,000 to 200,000 clones, around 80% seen once. Sample: PBMCs or T cells enriched from blood (not recorded which). These receptors were taken from a woman in her fifties or sixties with acute COVID-19.

J is TRBJ2-7 and V is TRBV28, with D perhaps TRBD1 (6 bases). The V gene's germline CDR1 is MDHEN and CDR2 SYDVKM. The CDR3 sequence is 11 residues long. V lost 8 bases and J lost 2, with 7 bases in between. As DNA, the CDR3 is TGTGCCAGCGCAGGGGCCTACGAGCAGTACGTC. Protein product: CASAGAYEQYV.

The genes are TRBV4-1 and TRBJ1-5; D gene uncertain. V was trimmed by 1 base and J by 4 bases, leaving 8 bases between them. Germline V gives CDR1 MGHRA, CDR2 YSYEKL. CDR3 length: 14 amino acids. The CDR3 loop reads CASSQASANQPQHF. The CDR3 coding sequence is TGCGCCAGCAGCCAAGCCAGCGCGAATCAGCCCCAGCATTTT.

This chain connects TRBV9 to TRBJ2-4; D is uncertain. CDR1 and CDR2 (germline): SGDLS, YYNGEE. V was pared by 0 bases and J by 0 bases, with 4 bases between. CDR3 length equals 14 residues. The CDR3 nucleotides are TGTGCCAGCAGCGTAGCGGTAGCCAAAAACATTCAGTACTTC. The encoded protein is CASSVAVAKNIQYF.

The V gene is TRBV30, the J gene TRBJ1-6; 7 bases agree with TRBD1. J was trimmed by 9 bases and V by 4 bases; bases with no gene match: 3. CDR3 size: 12 residues. Germline V gene sequence: CDR1 GTSNPN, CDR2 SVGIG (reference sequence). The CDR3 region has the DNA TGTGCCTGGACAGGGGGTTCTTCACCCCTCCACTTT. It specifies CAWTGGSSPLHF.

This clone was counted between two and nine times. The chain is built from TRBV28 and TRBJ1-5; 8 bases are shared with TRBD1. The V segment lost 8 bases and the J segment 7 bases; nucleotides outside the gene matches: 13. Germline assignment: CDR1 MDHEN and CDR2 SYDVKM. This CDR3 has 15 amino acids. The CDR3 loop is CASSNGDRGQQPQHF. The CDR3 DNA follows: TGTGCCAGCTCAAATGGAGACAGGGGACAACAGCCCCAGCATTTT.

The chain employs TRBV18 and TRBJ2-1; TRBD2 agrees at 7 bases. CDR1 is KGHSH, CDR2 LQKENI, per germline. The J segment lost 2 bases and the V segment lost 0 bases, leaving 4 bases of the junction unmatched. This CDR3 comprises 16 residues. This CDR3 reads CASSPPRGSAYNEQFF. The CDR3 DNA reads as TGTGCCAGCTCACCACCGCGGGGGTCCGCCTACAATGAGCAGTTCTTC.

This chain uses TRBV24-1 with TRBJ1-3, with D possibly being TRBD1 (6 bases). The CDR3 extends over 16 amino acids. With 7 bases removed from V and 2 bases from J, the gap between germline ends came to 17 bases. The germline CDR1 and CDR2 sequences are KGHDR and SFDVKD. The CDR3 loop is CATSPRDTGPGNTIYF. Here the CDR3 DNA reads TGTGCCACCAGCCCCCGGGACACAGGCCCTGGAAACACCATATATTTT.

The chain employs TRBV3-1 (or the pseudogene TRBV3-2) and TRBJ1-1; a weak D match, TRBD1 (6 bases). The CDR3 runs 15 residues. Germline V CDR1 and CDR2: LGHDT, YNNKEL (reference sequence). Trimming took off 3 bases at V and 4 bases at J, with 15 bases between the two ends. The CDR3 spells CASSHPTGGGTEAFF. Written as DNA, the CDR3 is TGTGCCAGCAGCCATCCCACGGGGGGCGGCACTGAAGCTTTCTTT.

The J gene is TRBJ2-2, the V gene TRBV6-5; 7 nucleotides match TRBD2. This CDR3 has 15 residues. After removal of 0 bases from V and 4 bases from J, the junction contained 2 bases not matched to a gene. The germline V gene has CDR1 MNHEY and CDR2 SVGAGI. The CDR3 protein is CASSYSTGGTGELFF. CDR3 sequence (DNA): TGTGCCAGCAGTTACTCGACGGGGGGCACCGGGGAGCTGTTTTTT.

J is TRBJ2-7 and V is TRBV2, with D possibly TRBD1 on 7 matching bases. V lost 6 bases and J lost 6, with 15 bases in between. The germline CDR1 and CDR2 sequences are SNHLY and FYNNEI. This CDR3 is built from 13 residues. The CDR3 reads CASRPEGAGEQYV. The CDR3 DNA is TGTGCCAGCAGACCGGAGGGGGCCGGCGAGCAGTACGTC.